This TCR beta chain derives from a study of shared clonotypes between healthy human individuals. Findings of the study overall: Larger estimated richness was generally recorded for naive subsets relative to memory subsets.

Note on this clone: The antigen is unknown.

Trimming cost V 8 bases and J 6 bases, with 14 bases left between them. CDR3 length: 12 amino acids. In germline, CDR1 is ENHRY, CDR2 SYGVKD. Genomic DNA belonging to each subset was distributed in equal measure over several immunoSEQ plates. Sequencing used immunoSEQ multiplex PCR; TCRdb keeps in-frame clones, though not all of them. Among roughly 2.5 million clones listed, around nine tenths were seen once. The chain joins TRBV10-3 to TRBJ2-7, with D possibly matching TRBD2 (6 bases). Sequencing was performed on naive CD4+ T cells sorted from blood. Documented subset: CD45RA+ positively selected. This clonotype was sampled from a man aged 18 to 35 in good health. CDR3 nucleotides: TGTGCCATCTCTAGCGCCCCTTCCGAGCAGTACTTC. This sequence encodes CAISSAPSEQYF.